Presented here are 17 T cell receptor beta chains from one specimen sequenced in a study of blood T cell repertoires in COVID-19. TCRdb's copy holds only in-frame clones and misses some; the assay was immunoSEQ multiplex PCR. The repertoire holds 95,000 to 150,000 clones, 70% to 85% seen once, with 3.5% to 5.5% in the top ten. Sequencing input: peripheral blood. These receptors were collected from a woman aged 70-85 years with acute or convalescent COVID-19.

The V and J genes are TRBV5-4 and TRBJ2-1; 7 bases are shared with TRBD2. J gave up 6 bases and V 0 bases, and 6 bases lay outside the gene matches. This CDR3 is built from 15 residues. CDR1 and CDR2 (germline): SGHNT, YYREEE (reference sequence). The CDR3 protein is CASSLDPGGSNEQFF. The CDR3 DNA sequence: TGTGCCAGCAGCTTGGATCCCGGGGGGTCCAATGAGCAGTTCTTC.

This chain joins TRBV29-1 and TRBJ1-1; perhaps TRBD1 as D (6 bases). CDR3 length: 14 amino acids. Germline V gives CDR1 SQVTM, CDR2 ANQGSEA. The germline V and J ends were trimmed by 6 bases and 0 bases, with 14 bases remaining between them. Written as DNA, the CDR3 is TGCAGCGTGGCCCGGACAGTTATGAACACTGAAGCTTTCTTT. Residues: CSVARTVMNTEAFF.

The chain links TRBV4-3 to TRBJ1-2, with TRBD1 as a possible D gene (5 bases). Trimming stripped 0 bases from V and 8 bases from J, with 19 bases between. The germline CDR1 and CDR2 sequences are LGHNA and YSLEER. The CDR3 sequence is 16 residues long. The CDR3 DNA reads TGCGCCAGCAGCCAAGAATTAAGGACATCCCTCGGAGGCTACACCTTC. This sequence encodes CASSQELRTSLGGYTF.

The CDR3 nucleotides are TGTGCCACCAGCAGAGGTCGTAGGACAGAGAACACTGAAGCTTTCTTT. Translation: CATSRGRRTENTEAFF. The chain carries TRBV15 and TRBJ1-1; TRBD1 is a possible D gene (6 bases). Trimming took off 1 base at V and 1 base at J, with 13 bases between the two ends. This CDR3 spans 16 amino acids. Germline V lookup: CDR1 LNHNV, CDR2 YYDKDF (reference sequence).

The chain links TRBV5-5 to TRBJ1-2; no clear D. The CDR3 sequence is 12 residues long. CDR1 and CDR2 from the germline V gene are SGHKS and YYEKEE (reference sequence). Trimming removed 1 base at V and 8 bases at J, with 9 bases between. CDR3 nucleotides: TGTGCCAGCAGCTTGACACAACAAGGCTACACCTTC. This codes for CASSLTQQGYTF. The full variable domain, its missing parts supplied by reference TRBV5-5 and TRBJ1-2, is DAGVTQSPTHLIKTRGQQVTLRCSPISGHKSVSWYQQVLGQGPQFIFQYYEKEERGRGNFPDRFSARQFPNYSSELNVNALLLGDSALYLCASSLTQQGYTFGSGTRLTVV.

This sequence joins TRBV7-9 and TRBJ1-2; D not resolved. CDR3 length: 8 residues. Trimming removed 4 bases from V and 12 bases from J, with 3 bases in between. Germline values: CDR1 SEHNR, CDR2 FQNEAQ (reference sequence). The CDR3 reads CASSSDTF. The CDR3, as DNA: TGTGCCAGCAGCTCGGACACCTTC.

This sequence joins TRBV5-6 and TRBJ1-2; 9 nucleotides align to TRBD1. Germline trimming cut 0 bases from V and 5 bases from J; bases unmatched to any gene: 2. The CDR3 runs to 14 residues. Germline V CDR1 and CDR2: SGHDT, YYEEEE. CDR3 loop: CASSLVQGAYGYTF. The DNA of the CDR3 is TGTGCCAGCAGCTTGGTACAGGGGGCATATGGCTACACCTTC.

The rearrangement joins TRBV9 to TRBJ2-1, with 12 bases identical to TRBD2. After removal of 1 base from V and 10 bases from J, the junction contained 6 bases not matched to a gene. Germline V gene data show CDR1 as SGDLS and CDR2 as YYNGEE. This CDR3 has 15 residues. The CDR3 DNA reads as TGTGCCAGCAGCGTATGGGCTAGCGGGGGGGCCGAGCAGTTCTTC. Protein sequence: CASSVWASGGAEQFF.

This clone was picked up many times. The chain couples TRBV29-1 to TRBJ1-1; the match to TRBD1 covers 8 bases. J lost 3 bases, V lost 6 bases, and 9 bases had no gene match. This CDR3 region has 14 residues. Germline CDR1 SQVTM, CDR2 ANQGSEA. CDR3 nucleotides: TGCAGCGTCACCAGGGGGCTGGGAGACACTGAAGCTTTCTTT. Its protein product is CSVTRGLGDTEAFF.

V and J are TRBV10-3 and TRBJ2-1, with 9 bases identical to TRBD2. Germline values: CDR1 ENHRY, CDR2 SYGVKD. CDR3 size: 16 residues. J was trimmed by 8 bases and V by 0 bases; bases with no gene match: 8. CDR3 in amino acids: CAISESGGGAYHEQFF. CDR3 DNA: TGTGCCATCAGTGAGTCGGGCGGGGGGGCTTACCATGAGCAGTTCTTC.

The rearrangement uses TRBV5-1 and TRBJ1-4; D possibly corresponds to TRBD1 (5 bases). The CDR3 extends over 15 amino acids. Looked up from germline, CDR1 is SGHRS and CDR2 is YFSETQ. The V gene lost 6 bases and the J gene lost 0 bases, with 12 bases spanning the gap. CDR3 in DNA: TGCGCCAGCACCCCCTGGGGGGCAACTAATGAAAAACTGTTTTTT. Its protein product is CASTPWGATNEKLFF.

The chain uses TRBV3-1 (or the pseudogene TRBV3-2) and TRBJ1-3; 7 nucleotides agree with TRBD1. This CDR3 spans 15 amino acids. The ends lost 4 bases at V and 0 bases at J; junction bases unmatched: 3. From germline, CDR1 is LGHDT and CDR2 YNNKEL (reference sequence). DNA of the CDR3: TGTGCCAGCAGCCCACCAGGGGGCTCTGGAAACACCATATATTTT. Its protein is CASSPPGGSGNTIYF.

This chain links TRBV4-3 with TRBJ2-1; TRBD2 matches at 7 bases. This CDR3 spans 16 amino acids. Germline values: CDR1 LGHNA, CDR2 YSLEER. After removal of 0 bases from V and 0 bases from J, the junction contained 2 bases not matched to a gene. The CDR3 nucleotides read TGCGCCAGCAGCCAAGATGGGAGGGACTCCTACAATGAGCAGTTCTTC. Protein: CASSQDGRDSYNEQFF.

CDR3: CASSLAGINTIYF. The CDR3 coding sequence is TGTGCCAGCAGCTTGGCAGGGATAAACACCATATATTTT. The genes are TRBV5-4 and TRBJ1-3; maybe TRBD1 (5 bases). CDR3 length equals 13 residues. The germline gives CDR1 SGHNT, CDR2 YYREEE (reference sequence). V lost 0 bases and J 6 bases, leaving 7 bases between the germline ends.

The chain joins TRBV11-3 to TRBJ2-3; possible D gene TRBD2, 6 bases. There are 14 residues in the CDR3. V lost 4 bases, J lost 5 bases, and 13 bases lay in between. Germline V gives CDR1 SGHNT, CDR2 YENEEA. CDR3 bases: TGTGCCAGCAGCTCCGGGGGAATTCGAGATACGCAGTATTTT. This translates into CASSSGGIRDTQYF. Full variable domain (outside the CDR3, taken from reference TRBV11-3 and TRBJ2-3): EAGVVQSPRYKIIEKKQPVAFWCNPISGHNTLYWYLQNLGQGPELLIRYENEEAVDDSQLPKDRFSAERLKGVDSTLKIQPAELGDSAVYLCASSSGGIRDTQYFGPGTRLTVL.

V usage is TRBV5-4 and J usage is TRBJ2-5; possible D gene TRBD1, 5 bases. Germline V CDR1 and CDR2: SGHNT, YYREEE (reference sequence). V lost 4 bases and J 1 base, leaving 8 bases between the germline ends. This CDR3 is 13 amino acids long. CDR3 coding DNA: TGTGCCAGCAGCAGCAGGGTCCAAGAGACCCAGTACTTC. It is translated as CASSSRVQETQYF. Together with reference TRBV5-4 and TRBJ2-5, the CDR3 gives the full variable domain: ETGVTQSPTHLIKTRGQQVTLRCSSQSGHNTVSWYQQALGQGPQFIFQYYREEENGRGNFPPRFSGLQFPNYSSELNVNALELDDSALYLCASSSRVQETQYFGPGTRLLVL.

V usage is TRBV6-5 and J usage is TRBJ1-4; D is possibly TRBD1 (5 bases). The V gene's germline CDR1 is MNHEY and CDR2 SVGAGI. V gave up 2 bases and J gave up 4 bases, with 11 bases separating them. The CDR3 extends over 15 amino acids. In nucleotides, the CDR3 is TGTGCCAGCAGTTACGCAGGGAAATATAATGAAAAACTGTTTTTT. As protein: CASSYAGKYNEKLFF.